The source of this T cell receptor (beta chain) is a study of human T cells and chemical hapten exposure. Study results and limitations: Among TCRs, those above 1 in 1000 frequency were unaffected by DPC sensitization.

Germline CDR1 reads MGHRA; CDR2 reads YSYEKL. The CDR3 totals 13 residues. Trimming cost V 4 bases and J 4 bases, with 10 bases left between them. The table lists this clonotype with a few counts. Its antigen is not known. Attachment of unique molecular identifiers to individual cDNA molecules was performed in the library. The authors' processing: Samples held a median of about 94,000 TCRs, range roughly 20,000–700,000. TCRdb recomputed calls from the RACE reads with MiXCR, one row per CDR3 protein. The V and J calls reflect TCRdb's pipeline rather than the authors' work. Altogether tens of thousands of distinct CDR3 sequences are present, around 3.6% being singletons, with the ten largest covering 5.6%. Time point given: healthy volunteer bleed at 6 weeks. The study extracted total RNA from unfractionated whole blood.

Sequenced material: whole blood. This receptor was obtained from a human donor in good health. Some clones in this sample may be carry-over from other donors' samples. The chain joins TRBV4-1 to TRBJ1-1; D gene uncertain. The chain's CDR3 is CASSPPLSTEAFF. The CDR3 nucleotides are TGCGCCAGCAGCCCCCCCCTAAGCACTGAAGCTTTCTTT.